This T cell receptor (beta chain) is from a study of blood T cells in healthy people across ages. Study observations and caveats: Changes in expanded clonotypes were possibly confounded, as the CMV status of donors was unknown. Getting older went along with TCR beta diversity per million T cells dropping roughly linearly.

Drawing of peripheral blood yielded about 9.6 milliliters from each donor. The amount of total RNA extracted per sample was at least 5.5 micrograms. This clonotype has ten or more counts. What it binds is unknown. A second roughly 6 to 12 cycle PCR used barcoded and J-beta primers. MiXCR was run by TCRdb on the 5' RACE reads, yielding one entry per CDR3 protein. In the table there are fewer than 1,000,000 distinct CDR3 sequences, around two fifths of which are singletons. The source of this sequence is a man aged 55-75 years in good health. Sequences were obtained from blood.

The CDR3 bases are TGCAGTGCTAGACTAGCGGGGGTGCAAGAGACCCAGTACTTC. Its protein is CSARLAGVQETQYF. The V gene is TRBV20-1, the J gene TRBJ2-5; 10 nucleotides agree with TRBD2. The V gene end was trimmed by 2 bases and the J gene end by 2 bases; junction bases not matched to a gene: 2. CDR1 DFQATT and CDR2 SNEGSKA come from the germline V gene (reference sequence). The length of the CDR3 is 14 residues.